Below, 27 T cell receptor beta chains from the same sample are listed, as sequenced in a study of blood T cell repertoires in COVID-19. Clones were sequenced by immunoSEQ multiplex PCR, and TCRdb holds only the in-frame ones, with some missing. The sample shows about 14,000 clones, 70% to 90% of them seen only once. The sequenced sample consisted of peripheral blood. The source of these receptors is a human donor in a cohort sampled during active COVID-19.

J is TRBJ2-7 and V is TRBV2, with 8 bases aligning to TRBD1. This CDR3 region has 11 residues. Per the germline V gene, CDR1 is SNHLY and CDR2 is FYNNEI. V lost 6 bases, J lost 6 bases, and 1 base stayed unmatched. The CDR3: CASSGTGEQYF. In DNA form, the CDR3 reads TGTGCCAGCAGCGGGACAGGCGAGCAGTACTTC.

This chain uses TRBV9 with TRBJ2-5, with TRBD2 matching 10 bases. CDR3 size: 14 residues. The ends lost 4 bases at V and 6 bases at J; junction bases unmatched: 6. The germline gives CDR1 SGDLS, CDR2 YYNGEE. The CDR3 spells CASSPSGGVKTQYF. The CDR3 DNA follows: TGTGCCAGCAGCCCAAGCGGGGGGGTGAAGACCCAGTACTTC.

This chain links TRBV7-6 with TRBJ2-2; TRBD2 matches 7 bases. With V trimmed by 5 bases and J by 1 base, 4 bases remained unmatched. The CDR3 runs to 15 residues. Germline V gene data show CDR1 as SGHVS and CDR2 as FNYEAQ. The CDR3 protein is CASSVSGRNTGELFF. CDR3 nucleotides: TGTGCCAGCAGCGTTAGCGGGCGGAACACCGGGGAGCTGTTTTTT.

The genes are TRBV6-1 and TRBJ1-6, with 8 bases lining up with TRBD1. Unmatched junction bases numbered 13, after V lost 3 bases and J lost 9 bases. CDR1 MNHNS and CDR2 SASEGT come from the germline V gene. This CDR3 comprises 17 residues. CDR3 sequence reads: CASSDLEGQGASSPLHF. CDR3 nucleotide sequence: TGTGCCAGCAGTGACCTGGAAGGGCAGGGGGCAAGTTCACCCCTCCACTTT.

The chain carries TRBV27 and TRBJ2-7, with 7 bases lining up with TRBD2. There are 17 residues in the CDR3. CDR1 and CDR2 (germline): MNHEY, SMNVEV (reference sequence). The ends lost 4 bases at V and 6 bases at J; junction bases unmatched: 18. The CDR3 DNA is TGTGCCAGCAGTTATTTCCGGGGCCCCGGTGGACTAGGCGAGCAGTACTTC. Protein sequence: CASSYFRGPGGLGEQYF.

The chain recombines TRBV10-1 with TRBJ1-1; D may be TRBD1 (6 bases). Deletions cut 3 bases from V and 6 bases from J, with 11 bases between. The length of the CDR3 is 13 residues. The germline V gene has CDR1 WNHNN and CDR2 SYGVQD (reference sequence). CDR3 residues: CASSESQGPEAFF. The CDR3 DNA sequence: TGCGCCAGCAGTGAATCACAGGGCCCTGAAGCTTTCTTT.

This clone was seen a single time. This chain joins TRBV12-3 or TRBV12-4 and TRBJ2-1, with D unresolved. V lost 6 bases and J 4 bases, leaving 4 bases between the germline ends. The CDR3 extends over 11 amino acids. Here the CDR3 reads CASSQYNEQFF. CDR3 bases: TGTGCCAGCAGCCAATACAATGAGCAGTTCTTC.

This sequence joins TRBV5-4 and TRBJ1-3; D is unclear. Germline CDR1 and CDR2: SGHNT and YYREEE (reference sequence). There are 15 residues in the CDR3. Trimming removed 1 base from V and 0 bases from J, with 8 bases in between. CDR3 sequence reads: CASSLMTSSGNTIYF. Here the CDR3 DNA reads TGTGCCAGCAGCTTGATGACTAGCTCTGGAAACACCATATATTTT. The complete variable domain, with remaining parts taken from reference TRBV5-4 and TRBJ1-3, reads ETGVTQSPTHLIKTRGQQVTLRCSSQSGHNTVSWYQQALGQGPQFIFQYYREEENGRGNFPPRFSGLQFPNYSSELNVNALELDDSALYLCASSLMTSSGNTIYFGEGSWLTVV.

This chain links TRBV20-1 with TRBJ2-1; 7 nucleotides agree with TRBD2. The CDR3 contains 16 residues. The germline CDR1 and CDR2 sequences are DFQATT and SNEGSKA (reference sequence). The V segment lost 3 bases and the J segment 7 bases; nucleotides outside the gene matches: 15. In nucleotides, the CDR3 is TGCAGTGCTAGTCCCCCCTCGGGGGGTCGGCGGAATGAGCAGTTCTTC. Protein product: CSASPPSGGRRNEQFF.

V is TRBV18 and J is TRBJ2-7; tentatively, D is TRBD1 (5 bases). Germline V gives CDR1 KGHSH, CDR2 LQKENI. This CDR3 has 17 amino acids. Trimming took off 2 bases at V and 5 bases at J, with 22 bases between the two ends. CDR3 region: CASSPISPPQGGDEQYF. The CDR3 DNA reads as TGTGCCAGCTCACCAATATCCCCCCCCCAGGGCGGCGACGAGCAGTACTTC.

This clone came up once. The gene calls are TRBV5-6 and TRBJ1-4, with a weak D call TRBD1 (5 bases). This CDR3 contains 15 residues. CDR1 and CDR2 from the germline V gene are SGHDT and YYEEEE. Trimming took 3 bases from V and 6 from J, leaving 15 bases between them. Here the CDR3 reads CASSSLGGIDEKLFF. For the CDR3, the DNA is TGTGCCAGCAGCTCATTGGGGGGGATCGATGAAAAACTGTTTTTT.

This chain joins TRBV30 and TRBJ2-2; TRBD1 matches 11 bases. The CDR3 runs 16 residues. The germline V gene has CDR1 GTSNPN and CDR2 SVGIG (reference sequence). V lost 2 bases and J lost 4; bases outside the gene matches: 6. This CDR3 reads CAWSRGTGGITGELFF. For the CDR3, the DNA is TGTGCCTGGAGTAGGGGGACAGGGGGTATCACCGGGGAGCTGTTTTTT. Variable domain in full (rest from reference TRBV30 and TRBJ2-2): SQTIHQWPATLVQPVGSPLSLECTVEGTSNPNLYWYRQAAGRGLQLLFYSVGIGQISSEVPQNLSASRPQDRQFILSSKKLLLSDSGFYLCAWSRGTGGITGELFFGEGSRLTVL.

This sequence joins TRBV4-1 and TRBJ2-7; 9 nucleotides agree with TRBD1. The CDR3 runs to 14 residues. Germline trimming cut 4 bases from V and 2 bases from J; bases unmatched to any gene: 3. CDR1 and CDR2 from the germline V gene are MGHRA and YSYEKL. The CDR3, as DNA: TGCGCCAGCAGCCGGGACAGGGTGGCCTACGAGCAGTACTTC. It codes for CASSRDRVAYEQYF.

The chain combines TRBV29-1 with TRBJ1-1, with D perhaps matching TRBD1 (6 bases). V gave up 6 bases and J gave up 4 bases, with 9 bases separating them. In germline, CDR1 is SQVTM, CDR2 ANQGSEA. The CDR3 is 11 residues long. CDR3 coding DNA: TGCAGCGTGCCAGGGGCCACTGAAGCTTTCTTT. Its translation is CSVPGATEAFF.

The chain joins TRBV9 to TRBJ2-5; TRBD1 matches 12 bases. The CDR3 is made up of 15 amino acids. V lost 0 bases to trimming and J lost 5 bases; unmatched junction nucleotides: 2. The germline V gene has CDR1 SGDLS and CDR2 YYNGEE. CDR3 in amino acids: CASSVDGTGGETQYF. The CDR3 region has the DNA TGTGCCAGCAGCGTAGATGGGACAGGGGGCGAGACCCAGTACTTC.

This clone was counted a few times. This chain joins TRBV28 and TRBJ1-6; 8 bases are shared with TRBD1. There are 14 residues in the CDR3. V was clipped by 2 bases and J by 18 bases; unmatched bases: 12. The germline CDR1 and CDR2 sequences are MDHEN and SYDVKM. This CDR3 is CASSLGQGRGMSHF. The DNA for the CDR3 is TGTGCCAGCAGTTTAGGACAGGGAAGAGGAATGTCCCACTTT.

The chain couples TRBV5-1 to TRBJ2-2; possibly TRBD1 for D (5 bases). Trimming left V 0 bases short and J 6 bases short, with 12 bases between. This CDR3 contains 15 residues. The germline V gene encodes CDR1 SGHRS and CDR2 YFSETQ. As DNA, the CDR3 is TGCGCCAGCAGCTTGGGGACATTCCGGCCCGGGGAGCTGTTTTTT. Translation gives CASSLGTFRPGELFF.

The chain uses TRBV6-5 and TRBJ2-2, with D hard to call. Per the germline V gene, CDR1 is MNHEY and CDR2 is SVGAGI. The V gene lost 0 bases and the J gene lost 4 bases, with 9 bases spanning the gap. The CDR3 is made up of 15 amino acids. CDR3: CASSYSTVGTGELFF. CDR3 DNA sequence: TGTGCCAGCAGTTACTCCACGGTCGGCACCGGGGAGCTGTTTTTT.

The V and J genes are TRBV6-5 and TRBJ1-5, with a possible D match to TRBD1 (5 bases). V gave up 6 bases and J gave up 9 bases, with 15 bases separating them. CDR3 length: 13 amino acids. CDR1 and CDR2 from the germline V gene are MNHEY and SVGAGI. The DNA for the CDR3 is TGTGCCAGCAGGGGGACTATAACTACGCCCCAGCATTTT. It translates to CASRGTITTPQHF.

The V and J genes are TRBV7-2 and TRBJ1-3, with no clear D. The CDR3 loop spans 13 amino acids. The germline CDR1 and CDR2 sequences are SGHTA and FQGNSA. With 4 bases removed from V and 4 bases from J, the gap between germline ends came to 8 bases. Written as DNA, the CDR3 is TGTGCCAGCAGCTCCTTACAGGGAAACACCATATATTTT. It specifies CASSSLQGNTIYF.

CDR3 residues: CASSSTGQLPRELFF. The CDR3, as DNA: TGTGCCAGCAGCTCGACGGGACAGCTCCCCCGGGAACTGTTTTTT. The chain recombines TRBV5-6 with TRBJ1-4, with TRBD1 matching over 7 bases. The J segment lost 12 bases and the V segment lost 3 bases, leaving 14 bases of the junction unmatched. CDR1 is SGHDT, CDR2 YYEEEE, per germline. The CDR3 loop spans 15 amino acids. The variable domain in full, completed from reference TRBV5-6 and TRBJ1-4, reads DAGVTQSPTHLIKTRGQQVTLRCSPKSGHDTVSWYQQALGQGPQFIFQYYEEEERQRGNFPDRFSGHQFPNYSSELNVNALLLGDSALYLCASSSTGQLPRELFFGSGTQLSVL.

This chain uses TRBV6-5 with TRBJ2-7; TRBD2 matches at 11 bases. The CDR3 consists of 14 residues. V was clipped by 4 bases and J by 2 bases; unmatched bases: 1. Germline CDR1 reads MNHEY; CDR2 reads SVGAGI. The CDR3 spells CASSSSGGPYEQYF. DNA of the CDR3: TGTGCCAGCAGTTCTAGCGGGGGGCCCTACGAGCAGTACTTC.

The J gene is TRBJ1-5, the V gene TRBV2; a possible D gene is TRBD1 (5 bases). V was trimmed by 11 bases and J by 3 bases, leaving 11 bases between them. Germline-derived CDR1 and CDR2 are SNHLY and FYNNEI. The CDR3 contains 12 residues. CDR3 in DNA: TGTGCCGGGTCGACAGACAATCAGCCCCAGCATTTT. Its translation: CAGSTDNQPQHF.

The V gene is TRBV2, the J gene TRBJ1-3; no clear D. Germline assignment: CDR1 SNHLY and CDR2 FYNNEI. This CDR3 region has 14 residues. V lost 8 bases and J lost 0, with 11 bases in between. The CDR3 spells CASLTSSSGNTIYF. The CDR3 DNA sequence: TGTGCCAGCCTGACATCGAGCTCTGGAAACACCATATATTTT.

The chain uses TRBV19 and TRBJ1-1; no clear D. Trimming took 3 bases from V and 4 from J, leaving 6 bases between them. Germline assignment: CDR1 LNHDA and CDR2 SQIVND (reference sequence). CDR3 size: 12 residues. The CDR3 nucleotides read TGTGCCAGTAGTATCGGTAGCACTGAAGCTTTCTTT. Amino acids: CASSIGSTEAFF.

The V gene is TRBV7-2, the J gene TRBJ2-3; D not certain. Germline V lookup: CDR1 SGHTA, CDR2 FQGNSA. CDR3 length: 13 amino acids. With 5 bases removed from V and 6 bases from J, the gap between germline ends came to 12 bases. The CDR3 sequence is CASSVSSRDTQYF. CDR3 coding DNA: TGTGCCAGCAGCGTGAGTAGTCGGGATACGCAGTATTTT. The full variable domain, rest sourced from reference TRBV7-2 and TRBJ2-3, is GAGVSQSPSNKVTEKGKDVELRCDPISGHTALYWYRQSLGQGLEFLIYFQGNSAPDKSGLPSDRFSAERTGGSVSTLTIQRTQQEDSAVYLCASSVSSRDTQYFGPGTRLTVL.

This chain joins TRBV7-2 and TRBJ2-2, with TRBD1 matching over 9 bases. This CDR3 contains 15 residues. In germline, CDR1 is SGHTA, CDR2 FQGNSA. Trimming took 1 base from V and 6 from J; bases not matched to a gene: 3. The CDR3 nucleotides read TGTGCCAGCAGCTTAGGGGGACAGGGTGCCGGGGAGCTGTTTTTT. Protein: CASSLGGQGAGELFF.